This TCR beta chain comes out of a study of lymphopenia after photon versus proton radiotherapy. Generated by immunoSEQ multiplex PCR, the TCRdb table keeps only in-frame clones and is missing some. The table lists 40,000 to 45,000 clones, about 83% of them singletons, with roughly 23% in the top ten. Details on this clone: Its antigen is unknown.

General study results and limits: Post-nadir diversity loss with photons came from oligoclonal expansion, particularly CD8+ Temra cells. Better survival with proton therapy was suggested as possible, not demonstrated. In patients who died, overall survival fell as post-nadir TCR diversity dropped more. Photon-treated patients lost naive T cells and TCR diversity; proton-treated stayed stable.

The source is an older woman with pancreatic cancer. Sequenced material: peripheral blood, taken from a patient treated with proton-based radiotherapy.

The CDR3 region is CASSYSGGGETQYF. The CDR3 region has the DNA TGTGCCAGCAGTTACTCCGGGGGGGGAGAGACCCAGTACTTC. The rearrangement uses TRBV6-5 and TRBJ2-5, with 8 bases lining up with TRBD2. V shed 0 bases and J 4 bases; nucleotides not matched to a gene: 1. Germline lookup yields CDR1 MNHEY and CDR2 SVGAGI. This CDR3 comprises 14 residues.